The entry below gives a single T cell receptor beta chain sequence along with its context. Its antigen is undetermined. The sample comes from a study of cytomegalovirus exposure and HLA in healthy donors. Study-level results: Compared with the roughly 700-donor mean, an Asian-associated ancestry cluster reportedly had fewer N-insertions, according to a later analysis. Later, TCR association rates were found to vary by HLA locus, highest for DRB1 and lowest for HLA-C. At a 0.05 false discovery rate, a later analysis found over 15,000 TCR beta sequences to be associated with HLA alleles. In most subjects, TCR beta sequences reportedly gave accurate predictions of HLA-A and HLA-B alleles.

The V gene lost 2 bases and the J gene lost 5 bases, with 6 bases spanning the gap. The CDR3 runs to 12 residues. The germline V gene has CDR1 ENHRY and CDR2 SYGVKD. The PCR was carried out with 60 Vbeta primers and 13 Jbeta primers. Some clones are missing from TCRdb's copy, which holds only in-frame ones; the method was immunoSEQ multiplex PCR. Of roughly 71,000 clones in the sample, approximately 80% were seen once. V usage is TRBV10-3 and J usage is TRBJ2-5; the D gene is possibly TRBD2 (6 bases). This sequence originates from a girl under 18 in good health and CMV-seropositive. The material sequenced was PBMCs. DNA for the CDR3: TGTGCCATCAGTGAGGGGGGGGAGACCCAGTACTTC. This encodes CAISEGGETQYF.